This T cell receptor beta chain derives from a study of Graves' ophthalmopathy and Graves' hyperthyroidism. RNA transcripts were the source from which TCR beta CDR3 regions were amplified. First-round RT-PCR used HTBI primers; second-round multiplex PCR followed. TCRdb ran MiXCR on the multiplex PCR reads and lists one entry per CDR3 protein. Among hundreds of thousands of distinct CDR3 sequences listed, roughly 41% were seen once. To note about this clonotype: Its antigen remains unidentified.

Enrollment excluded any patients with other autoimmune diseases, uncontrolled infections, pregnancy or lactation. Trimming pared 1 base from V and 11 bases from J, leaving 11 bases between. CDR1 is SGHAT, CDR2 FQNNGV, per germline. The CDR3 length is 13 residues. Overall study results and limits: Among expanded thyroid clonotypes above 0.001 frequency, most also occurred in blood.

The sequence was obtained from an adult man with Graves' ophthalmopathy. The V and J genes are TRBV11-2 and TRBJ2-2; a weak D match, TRBD1 (5 bases). Sequences were obtained from peripheral blood. The CDR3 spells CASSLVRVGELFF. CDR3 DNA: TGTGCCAGCAGCTTAGTCAGGGTGGGTGAGCTGTTTTTT.